The clone carrying this T cell receptor (beta chain) was recorded a few times. CDR1 and CDR2 from the germline V gene are LNHNV and YYDKDF (reference sequence). The ends were cut back, 0 bases at V and 6 bases at J, with 14 bases in the middle. The CDR3 totals 15 residues. The entry originates in a study of T-cell memory formation after mild COVID-19. MiXCR, applied by TCRdb to the 5' RACE reads, yields one record per CDR3 protein. In the table there are about 210,000 distinct CDR3 sequences, 25% to 35% of which are singletons. What was sequenced was PBMCs or a T cell subset sorted from them (not recorded which). This TCR was sampled from an adult woman who had mild COVID-19 (a few samples of this study predate the infection). Cell type and time point are not known. The chain links TRBV15 to TRBJ2-5, with TRBD1 as a possible D gene (5 bases). The CDR3 coding sequence is TGTGCCACCAGCAGAGATGGGCAGGGTTGGAAGACCCAGTACTTC. Amino acid sequence: CATSRDGQGWKTQYF.